This entry features one T cell receptor beta chain sequence. These data are taken from a study of blood T cells in healthy people across ages. The germline V and J ends were trimmed by 6 bases and 3 bases, with 11 bases remaining between them. Looked up from germline, CDR1 is MNHEY and CDR2 is SVGAGI. This CDR3 contains 13 residues. A second PCR, run for roughly 7 to 12 cycles, used a sample-barcoded 5' primer plus a J-beta primer mix. MiXCR, run by TCRdb on the 5' RACE reads, gives a single entry per CDR3 protein. The sample includes some 1,500,000 distinct CDR3 sequences, approximately 43% seen only once; the top ten take around 4%.

The receptor was isolated from a woman aged 18-29 years in good health. This sequence joins TRBV6-5 and TRBJ1-2; no reliable D call. The sequenced sample consisted of blood. As DNA, the CDR3 is TGTGCCAGCAGCAATAGCGGCTACTATGGCTACACCTTC. This encodes CASSNSGYYGYTF.